Shown below are 9 T cell receptor beta chains from a single sample sequenced in a study of blood T cell repertoires in COVID-19. Clones were read by immunoSEQ multiplex PCR, and TCRdb kept only the in-frame ones, dropping some. The sample consists of 110,000 or so clones, roughly 79% of them appearing once. Sequenced material: peripheral blood. The receptors come from a woman in her 70s with acute or convalescent COVID-19.

The rearrangement links TRBV27 to TRBJ2-7; the match to TRBD1 covers 12 bases. V lost 6 bases, J lost 9 bases, and 6 bases stayed unmatched. CDR1 and CDR2 from the germline V gene are MNHEY and SMNVEV (reference sequence). CDR3 length equals 13 residues. As DNA, the CDR3 is TGTGCCAGCAGGCCGGGACAGGGGGCAGGGCAGTACTTC. As protein: CASRPGQGAGQYF.

This clone is a singleton in its sample. V gene TRBV7-3 combines with J gene TRBJ1-1; unclear D gene. The CDR3 totals 13 residues. Germline V gene sequence: CDR1 SGHTA, CDR2 FQGTGA. V was cut by 5 bases and J by 5 bases, with 12 bases left in between. Here the CDR3 reads CASSRNLQTEAFF. The CDR3 bases are TGTGCCAGCAGCAGAAACCTCCAGACTGAAGCTTTCTTT.

V usage is TRBV9 and J usage is TRBJ1-3; D is uncertain. Deletions cut 4 bases from V and 0 bases from J, with 8 bases between. The CDR3 totals 14 residues. Per the germline V gene, CDR1 is SGDLS and CDR2 is YYNGEE. CDR3 residues: CASSSGVSGNTIYF. CDR3 coding DNA: TGTGCCAGCAGCTCCGGGGTCTCTGGAAACACCATATATTTT.

This chain uses TRBV20-1 with TRBJ1-5; possible D gene TRBD1, 6 bases. CDR1 is DFQATT, CDR2 SNEGSKA, per germline (reference sequence). The V and J ends lost 3 bases and 7 bases respectively, with 13 bases between them. The CDR3 loop spans 13 amino acids. The CDR3 protein is CSASPGAGQPQHF. CDR3 DNA: TGCAGTGCTAGTCCAGGGGCTGGGCAGCCCCAGCATTTT.

This clone was found once. The V gene is TRBV9, the J gene TRBJ2-3; D is perhaps TRBD1 (6 bases). The germline V and J ends were trimmed by 4 bases and 3 bases, with 6 bases remaining between them. Per the germline V gene, CDR1 is SGDLS and CDR2 is YYNGEE. CDR3 length equals 12 residues. For the CDR3, the DNA is TGTGCCAGCAGCAGGGGGACAGATACGCAGTATTTT. This sequence encodes CASSRGTDTQYF.

This clone was seen a handful of times. The chain has TRBV6-2 or TRBV6-3 and TRBJ2-7; D not certain. V was cut by 6 bases and J by 4 bases, with 10 bases left in between. CDR1 is MNHEY and CDR2 is SVGEGT in the germline V gene. The CDR3 runs 12 residues. CDR3 in amino acids: CASSPQRYEQYF. CDR3 coding DNA: TGTGCCAGCAGCCCCCAGCGTTACGAGCAGTACTTC.

This rearrangement joins TRBV19 to TRBJ1-5; a weak D match, TRBD1 (6 bases). CDR1 and CDR2 from the germline V gene are LNHDA and SQIVND (reference sequence). The CDR3 has 15 amino acids. The germline V and J ends were trimmed by 6 bases and 0 bases, with 12 bases remaining between them. Here the CDR3 reads CASRKDSYSNQPQHF. The CDR3 DNA is TGTGCCAGTAGAAAGGACAGTTATAGCAATCAGCCCCAGCATTTT.

The chain uses TRBV20-1 and TRBJ1-1; D not certain. Germline V gives CDR1 DFQATT, CDR2 SNEGSKA (reference sequence). The CDR3 has 13 amino acids. Trimming stripped 3 bases from V and 1 base from J, with 9 bases between. CDR3 region: CSASSAGNTEAFF. CDR3 in DNA: TGCAGTGCTAGTTCGGCAGGGAACACTGAAGCTTTCTTT.

This clone was seen a single time. This sequence joins TRBV7-2 and TRBJ2-4; possible D gene TRBD1, 6 bases. There are 16 residues in the CDR3. The germline V gene has CDR1 SGHTA and CDR2 FQGNSA. Trimming removed 2 bases at V and 1 base at J, with 12 bases between. The CDR3 is CASSLTTGLAKNIQYF. The CDR3 DNA is TGTGCCAGCAGCTTAACAACAGGGTTGGCCAAAAACATTCAGTACTTC.